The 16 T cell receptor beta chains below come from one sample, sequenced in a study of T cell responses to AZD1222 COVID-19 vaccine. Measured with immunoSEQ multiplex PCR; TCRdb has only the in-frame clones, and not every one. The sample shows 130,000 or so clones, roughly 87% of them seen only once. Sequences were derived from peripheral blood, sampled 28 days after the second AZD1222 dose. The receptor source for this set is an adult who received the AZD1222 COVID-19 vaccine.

The DNA for the CDR3 is TGTGCCAGCAGCTTAGAAGGGGGCTATGCAACTAATGAAAAACTGTTTTTT. It translates to CASSLEGGYATNEKLFF. The chain recombines TRBV13 with TRBJ1-4, with 7 bases matching TRBD1. The germline V gene has CDR1 PRHDT and CDR2 FYEKMQ (reference sequence). The CDR3 covers 17 residues. Losses at the gene ends were 1 base for V and 0 bases for J; bases not matched to a gene: 5.

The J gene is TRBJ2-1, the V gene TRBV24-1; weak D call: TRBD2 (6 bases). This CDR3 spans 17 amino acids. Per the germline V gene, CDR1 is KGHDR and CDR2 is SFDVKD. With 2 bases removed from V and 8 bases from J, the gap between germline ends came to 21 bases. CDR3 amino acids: CATSDSSRGRSFDEQFF. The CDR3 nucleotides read TGTGCCACCAGTGATTCGTCCCGGGGGAGAAGTTTCGATGAGCAGTTCTTC.

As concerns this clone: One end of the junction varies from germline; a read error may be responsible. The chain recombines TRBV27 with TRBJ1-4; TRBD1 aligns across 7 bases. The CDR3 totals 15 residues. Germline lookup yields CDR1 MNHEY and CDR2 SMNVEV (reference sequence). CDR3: CASSSGQERNGKLFF. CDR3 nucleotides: TGTGCCAGCAGTAGCGGACAGGAACGAAATGGAAAACTGTTTTTT.

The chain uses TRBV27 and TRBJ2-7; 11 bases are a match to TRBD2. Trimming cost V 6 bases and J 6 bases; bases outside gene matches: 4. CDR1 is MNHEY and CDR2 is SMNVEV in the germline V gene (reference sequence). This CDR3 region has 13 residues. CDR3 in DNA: TGTGCCAGCAGACTAGCGGGAGCTGGCGAGCAGTACTTC. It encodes CASRLAGAGEQYF.

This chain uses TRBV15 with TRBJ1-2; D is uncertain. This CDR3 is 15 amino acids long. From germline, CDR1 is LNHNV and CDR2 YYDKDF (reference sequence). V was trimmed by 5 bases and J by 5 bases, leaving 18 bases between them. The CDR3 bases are TGTGCCACCAGCGCCTACCCCGAAACCCCTTATGGCTACACCTTC. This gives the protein CATSAYPETPYGYTF.

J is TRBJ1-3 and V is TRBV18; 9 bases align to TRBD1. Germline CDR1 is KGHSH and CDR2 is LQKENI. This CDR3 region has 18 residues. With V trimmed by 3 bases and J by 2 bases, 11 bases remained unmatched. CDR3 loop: CASSPSGQGPVAGNTIYF. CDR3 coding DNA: TGTGCCAGCTCACCCTCGGGACAGGGCCCAGTAGCTGGAAACACCATATATTTT. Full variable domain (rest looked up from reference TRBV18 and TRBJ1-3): NAGVMQNPRHLVRRRGQEARLRCSPMKGHSHVYWYRQLPEEGLKFMVYLQKENIIDESGMPKERFSAEFPKEGPSILRIQQVVRGDSAAYFCASSPSGQGPVAGNTIYFGEGSWLTVV.

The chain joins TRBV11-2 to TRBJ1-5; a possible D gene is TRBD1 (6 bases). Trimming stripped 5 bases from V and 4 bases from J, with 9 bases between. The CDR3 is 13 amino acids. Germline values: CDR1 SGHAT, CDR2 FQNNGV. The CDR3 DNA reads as TGTGCCAGCAGCCAGGGGCCGAATCAGCCCCAGCATTTT. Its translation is CASSQGPNQPQHF.

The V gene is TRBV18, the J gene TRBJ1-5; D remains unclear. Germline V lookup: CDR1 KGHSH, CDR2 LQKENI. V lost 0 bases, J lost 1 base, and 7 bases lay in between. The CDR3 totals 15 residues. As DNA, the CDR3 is TGTGCCAGCTCACCACCCGGGTTAAGCAATCAGCCCCAGCATTTT. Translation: CASSPPGLSNQPQHF. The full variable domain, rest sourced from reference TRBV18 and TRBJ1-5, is NAGVMQNPRHLVRRRGQEARLRCSPMKGHSHVYWYRQLPEEGLKFMVYLQKENIIDESGMPKERFSAEFPKEGPSILRIQQVVRGDSAAYFCASSPPGLSNQPQHFGDGTRLSIL.

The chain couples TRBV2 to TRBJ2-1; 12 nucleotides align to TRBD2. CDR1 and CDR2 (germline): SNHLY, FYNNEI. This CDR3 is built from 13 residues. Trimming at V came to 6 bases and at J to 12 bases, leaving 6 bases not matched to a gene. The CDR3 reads CASSRLAGERQFF. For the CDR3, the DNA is TGTGCCAGCAGCCGACTAGCGGGAGAAAGGCAGTTCTTC. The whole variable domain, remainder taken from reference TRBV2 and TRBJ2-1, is EPEVTQTPSHQVTQMGQEVILRCVPISNHLYFYWYRQILGQKVEFLVSFYNNEISEKSEIFDDQFSVERPDGSNFTLKIRSTKLEDSAMYFCASSRLAGERQFFGPGTRLTVL.

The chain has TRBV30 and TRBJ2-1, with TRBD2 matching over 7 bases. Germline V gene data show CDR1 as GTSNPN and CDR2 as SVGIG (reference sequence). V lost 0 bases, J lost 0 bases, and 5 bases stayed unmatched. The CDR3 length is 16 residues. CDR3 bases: TGTGCCTGGAGTGTCCTAGCGGAGAGCTCCTACAATGAGCAGTTCTTC. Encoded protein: CAWSVLAESSYNEQFF.

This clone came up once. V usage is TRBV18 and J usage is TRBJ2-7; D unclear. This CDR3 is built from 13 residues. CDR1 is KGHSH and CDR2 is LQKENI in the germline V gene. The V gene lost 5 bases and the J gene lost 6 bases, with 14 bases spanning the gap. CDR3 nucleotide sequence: TGTGCCAGCTCATCCCGACAAGCCCTCGAGCAGTACTTC. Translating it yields CASSSRQALEQYF. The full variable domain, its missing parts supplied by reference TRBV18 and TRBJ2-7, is NAGVMQNPRHLVRRRGQEARLRCSPMKGHSHVYWYRQLPEEGLKFMVYLQKENIIDESGMPKERFSAEFPKEGPSILRIQQVVRGDSAAYFCASSSRQALEQYFGPGTRLTVT.

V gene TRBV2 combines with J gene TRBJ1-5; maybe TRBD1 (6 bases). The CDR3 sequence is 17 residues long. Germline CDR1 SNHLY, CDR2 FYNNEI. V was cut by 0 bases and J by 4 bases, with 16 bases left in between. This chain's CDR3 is CASSEALHGGGNQPQHF. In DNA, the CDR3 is TGTGCCAGCAGTGAAGCGCTTCATGGAGGGGGTAATCAGCCCCAGCATTTT. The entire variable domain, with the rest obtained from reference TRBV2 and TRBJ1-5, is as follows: EPEVTQTPSHQVTQMGQEVILRCVPISNHLYFYWYRQILGQKVEFLVSFYNNEISEKSEIFDDQFSVERPDGSNFTLKIRSTKLEDSAMYFCASSEALHGGGNQPQHFGDGTRLSIL.

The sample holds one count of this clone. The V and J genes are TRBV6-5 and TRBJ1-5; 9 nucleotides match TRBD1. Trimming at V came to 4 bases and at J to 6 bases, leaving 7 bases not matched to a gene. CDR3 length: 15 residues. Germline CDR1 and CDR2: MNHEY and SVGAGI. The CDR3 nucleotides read TGTGCCAGCAGTTTCGCCGGGACAGGGCTTCAGCCCCAGCATTTT. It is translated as CASSFAGTGLQPQHF.

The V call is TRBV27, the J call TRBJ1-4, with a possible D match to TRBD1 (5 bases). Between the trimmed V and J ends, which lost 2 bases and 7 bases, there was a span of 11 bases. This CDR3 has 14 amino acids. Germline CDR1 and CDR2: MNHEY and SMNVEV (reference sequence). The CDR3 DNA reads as TGTGCCAGCAGTTTAATGTCAGGGCTTGAAAAACTGTTTTTT. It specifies CASSLMSGLEKLFF.

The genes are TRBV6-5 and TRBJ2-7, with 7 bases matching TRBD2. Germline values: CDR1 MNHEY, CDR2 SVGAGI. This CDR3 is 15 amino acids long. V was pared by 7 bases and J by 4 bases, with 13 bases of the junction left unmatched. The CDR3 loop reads CASIQTVGGVYEQYF. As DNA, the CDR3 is TGTGCCAGCATCCAAACCGTGGGGGGGGTATACGAGCAGTACTTC.

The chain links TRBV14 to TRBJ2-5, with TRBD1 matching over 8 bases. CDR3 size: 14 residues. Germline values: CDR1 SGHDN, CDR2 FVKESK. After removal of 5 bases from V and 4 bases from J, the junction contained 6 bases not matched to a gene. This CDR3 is CASSFGTGLETQYF. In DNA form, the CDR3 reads TGTGCCAGCAGCTTTGGGACAGGCCTAGAGACCCAGTACTTC.